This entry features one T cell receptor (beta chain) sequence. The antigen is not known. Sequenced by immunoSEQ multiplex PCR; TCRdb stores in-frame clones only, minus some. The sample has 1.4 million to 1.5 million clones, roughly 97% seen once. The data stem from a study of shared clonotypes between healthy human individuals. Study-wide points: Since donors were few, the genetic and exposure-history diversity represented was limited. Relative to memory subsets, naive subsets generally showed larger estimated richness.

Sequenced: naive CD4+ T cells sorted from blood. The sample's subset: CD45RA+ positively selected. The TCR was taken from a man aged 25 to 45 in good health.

CDR3 sequence (DNA): TGTGCCAGCAGCTTGGAACCAGCGGGAATGAACACAGATACGCAGTATTTT. This translates into CASSLEPAGMNTDTQYF. V is TRBV5-4 and J is TRBJ2-3; 7 nucleotides line up with TRBD2. CDR1 and CDR2 from the germline V gene are SGHNT and YYREEE (reference sequence). The CDR3 runs to 17 residues. J lost 2 bases, V lost 0 bases, and 9 bases had no gene match. The full variable domain, in which reference TRBV5-4 and TRBJ2-3 provide the parts outside the CDR3, is ETGVTQSPTHLIKTRGQQVTLRCSSQSGHNTVSWYQQALGQGPQFIFQYYREEENGRGNFPPRFSGLQFPNYSSELNVNALELDDSALYLCASSLEPAGMNTDTQYFGPGTRLTVL.